A selection of T cell receptor beta chains follows, all from one sample in a study of cytomegalovirus exposure and HLA in healthy donors. Method: immunoSEQ multiplex PCR; TCRdb's copy keeps in-frame clones and lacks some. Here the sample spans some 130,000 clones, approximately 61% being singletons. Sequencing input: PBMCs. Source of these receptors: a human donor in good health. Each CDR3 is given with its conserved first and last residue. The order of the fields is J gene, V gene, clone size, D gene, CDR3 protein, CDR3 DNA. The D gene is left open where the match is weak. Size values are once, few and many counts, or a class for expanded clones, and some rows have none.

j_call: TRBJ2-1; v_call: TRBV7-2; clone_size: NA; d_call: NA; cdr3_aa: CASSLRGEQFF; cdr3_nt: TGTGCCAGCAGCTTAAGGGGTGAGCAGTTCTTC
j_call: TRBJ2-7; v_call: TRBV6-5; clone_size: NA; d_call: TRBD1; cdr3_aa: CASSYLGGQGYEQYF; cdr3_nt: TGTGCCAGCAGTTATTTAGGGGGACAGGGCTACGAGCAGTACTTC
j_call: TRBJ1-6; v_call: TRBV6-1; clone_size: few; d_call: NA; cdr3_aa: CASSDWAINSPLHF; cdr3_nt: TGTGCCAGCAGTGACTGGGCAATCAATTCACCCCTCCACTTT
j_call: TRBJ1-4; v_call: TRBV19; clone_size: few; d_call: TRBD1; cdr3_aa: CASTPGQATNEKLFF; cdr3_nt: TGTGCCAGTACCCCGGGACAGGCAACTAATGAAAAACTGTTTTTT
j_call: TRBJ2-3; v_call: TRBV7-2; clone_size: NA; d_call: NA; cdr3_aa: CASTQVHGTTDTQYF; cdr3_nt: TGTGCCAGCACCCAAGTGCACGGTACCACAGATACGCAGTATTTT
j_call: TRBJ2-5; v_call: TRBV2; clone_size: NA; d_call: NA; cdr3_aa: CASSPDRWETQYF; cdr3_nt: TGTGCCAGCAGCCCAGACAGGTGGGAGACCCAGTACTTC
j_call: TRBJ2-3; v_call: TRBV6-6; clone_size: NA; d_call: NA; cdr3_aa: CASSYAESTDTQYF; cdr3_nt: TGTGCCAGCAGTTACGCGGAGAGCACAGATACGCAGTATTTT
j_call: TRBJ1-2; v_call: TRBV27; clone_size: NA; d_call: NA; cdr3_aa: CASSLGGGSRYGYTF; cdr3_nt: TGTGCCAGCAGTCTAGGGGGGGGAAGTCGCTATGGCTACACCTTC
j_call: TRBJ1-4; v_call: TRBV27; clone_size: NA; d_call: TRBD1; cdr3_aa: CASSLGTGGRKLFF; cdr3_nt: TGTGCCAGCAGTCTCGGGACAGGGGGCAGAAAACTGTTTTTT
j_call: TRBJ2-5; v_call: TRBV6-5; clone_size: NA; d_call: NA; cdr3_aa: CASSYSGRAETQYF; cdr3_nt: TGTGCCAGCAGTTACTCTGGGCGCGCAGAGACCCAGTACTTC
j_call: TRBJ1-1; v_call: TRBV11-2; clone_size: NA; d_call: NA; cdr3_aa: CASSYALPGEQAFF; cdr3_nt: TGTGCCAGCAGCTATGCCCTGCCCGGGGAGCAAGCTTTCTTT
j_call: TRBJ1-2; v_call: TRBV6-5; clone_size: NA; d_call: NA; cdr3_aa: CASSRGGVYGYTF; cdr3_nt: TGTGCCAGCAGCCGGGGGGGCGTCTATGGCTACACCTTC
j_call: TRBJ1-2; v_call: TRBV28; clone_size: once; d_call: NA; cdr3_aa: CASSLPGYNYGYTF; cdr3_nt: TGTGCCAGCAGTTTACCCGGTTATAACTATGGCTACACCTTC
j_call: TRBJ2-3; v_call: TRBV18; clone_size: NA; d_call: NA; cdr3_aa: CASSPSARGLPDTQYF; cdr3_nt: TGTGCCAGCTCACCCTCCGCGCGAGGGTTACCAGATACGCAGTATTTT
j_call: TRBJ2-2; v_call: TRBV18; clone_size: NA; d_call: NA; cdr3_aa: CASSPGRAGELFF; cdr3_nt: TGTGCCAGCTCACCAGGCAGGGCCGGGGAGCTGTTTTTT
j_call: TRBJ2-3; v_call: TRBV7-6; clone_size: NA; d_call: TRBD2; cdr3_aa: CASSLASTSGTTDTQYF; cdr3_nt: TGTGCCAGCAGCTTAGCGTCGACTAGCGGGACCACAGATACGCAGTATTTT
j_call: TRBJ2-7; v_call: TRBV2; clone_size: once; d_call: NA; cdr3_aa: CASNRLLPGDEQYF; cdr3_nt: TGTGCCAGCAACCGACTCCTACCCGGCGACGAGCAGTACTTC